This record covers a single T cell receptor beta chain. Its antigen is not identified. Primers included in the PCR were 60 Vbeta and 13 Jbeta primers. Sequencing was performed with immunoSEQ multiplex PCR; in TCRdb, only in-frame clones are kept and a portion is missing. The table includes under 150,000 clones, 55% to 75% detected once. The data belong to a study of cytomegalovirus exposure and HLA in healthy donors. General study points: Owing to their indistinguishability, certain V segments, notably TRBV6-2 and TRBV6-3, were excluded. The presence/absence work took it that sequencing depth was about the same across donors.

Trimming shortened V by 4 bases and J by 2 bases, and 16 bases separated the two germline ends. CDR1 is MNHNS, CDR2 SASEGT, per germline. The CDR3 totals 16 residues. The V call is TRBV6-1, the J call TRBJ2-3; a weak D match, TRBD2 (5 bases). This clonotype was sampled from a man aged 25 to 40 in good health and CMV-seropositive. Source material: PBMCs. The CDR3 protein is CASSAPSVRVTDTQYF. The CDR3 coding sequence is TGTGCCAGCAGTGCCCCCTCTGTGCGGGTCACAGATACGCAGTATTTT.